Following are 26 T cell receptor beta chains from one sample sequenced in a study of blood T cell repertoires in COVID-19 (dated by TCRdb to 2020 to 2021). Receptors were amplified or captured by the immunoSEQ multiplex PCR assay. As stored in TCRdb, this immuneACCESS dataset retains in-frame rearrangements with V and J assigned. A fraction of the clones does not appear; measured against another copy, unresolved V genes explain less than half of the discrepancy, and the remainder lacks a known reason. The sample table holds roughly 190,000 clones, of which around 94% were seen once. Approximately 0.69% of the sample lies in the top ten. Sequencing was performed on peripheral blood. All receptors come from a man between 25 and 39 years old with COVID-19, enrolled during active disease.

This clone appeared once. The CDR3 nucleotides are TGTGCCAGCAGCCCAAGCCCCGGGGCGGGGGGGAGTCCCTATGGCTACACCTTC. This sequence encodes CASSPSPGAGGSPYGYTF. The rearrangement links TRBV13 to TRBJ1-2; possibly TRBD1 for D (5 bases). The length of the CDR3 is 18 residues. The V and J ends lost 5 bases and 4 bases respectively, with 26 bases between them. Germline V gene sequence: CDR1 PRHDT, CDR2 FYEKMQ (reference sequence).

The chain links TRBV27 to TRBJ1-6; 8 positions agree with TRBD1. There are 14 residues in the CDR3. CDR1 and CDR2 from the germline V gene are MNHEY and SMNVEV (reference sequence). Losses at the gene ends were 6 bases for V and 11 bases for J; bases not matched to a gene: 9. CDR3 sequence: CASRGTGSAPPLHF. Here the CDR3 DNA reads TGTGCCAGCAGGGGGACAGGTTCAGCACCACCCCTCCACTTT.

The J gene is TRBJ1-2, the V gene TRBV6-5, with 8 bases lining up with TRBD1. The CDR3 is made up of 15 amino acids. The germline CDR1 and CDR2 sequences are MNHEY and SVGAGI. The ends lost 4 bases at V and 2 bases at J; junction bases unmatched: 6. DNA of the CDR3: TGTGCCAGCAGTTCCCCACGGGACAGGAACTATGGCTACACCTTC. Translated: CASSSPRDRNYGYTF.

This chain uses TRBV6-5 with TRBJ2-7; D remains ambiguous. V dropped 4 bases and J dropped 12 bases, with 13 bases sitting between them. The CDR3 has 11 residues. Germline V gene data show CDR1 as MNHEY and CDR2 as SVGAGI. As DNA, the CDR3 is TGTGCCAGCAGTTCCGGCAGGCGACCGTACTTC. Its protein product is CASSSGRRPYF.

This clone has only one observation. This chain uses TRBV28 with TRBJ1-2; 8 bases match TRBD1. Germline CDR1 reads MDHEN; CDR2 reads SYDVKM. This CDR3 comprises 13 residues. V lost 2 bases and J lost 7; bases outside the gene matches: 3. The DNA for the CDR3 is TGTGCCAGCAGTTTACAGGGGGCAATTGGCTACACCTTC. Translated: CASSLQGAIGYTF.

This clone was observed once. V usage is TRBV10-3 and J usage is TRBJ2-1; 8 bases align to TRBD2. CDR1 and CDR2 (germline): ENHRY, SYGVKD. The V gene end was trimmed by 0 bases and the J gene end by 2 bases; junction bases not matched to a gene: 9. This CDR3 comprises 18 residues. This CDR3 is CAISESAGLGKAYNEQFF. The CDR3 coding sequence is TGTGCCATCAGTGAGTCGGCGGGACTAGGAAAAGCCTACAATGAGCAGTTCTTC.

J is TRBJ1-1 and V is TRBV28; D gene ambiguous. The CDR3 runs 14 residues. The germline V and J ends were trimmed by 3 bases and 0 bases, with 8 bases remaining between them. CDR1 MDHEN and CDR2 SYDVKM come from the germline V gene. This CDR3 reads CASSFGRLNTEAFF. CDR3 in DNA: TGTGCCAGCAGTTTCGGCAGGTTGAACACTGAAGCTTTCTTT.

The chain carries TRBV7-6 and TRBJ1-1, with 8 bases matching TRBD1. With V trimmed by 5 bases and J by 4 bases, 3 bases remained unmatched. The CDR3 has 13 amino acids. Germline CDR1 is SGHVS and CDR2 is FNYEAQ. Here the CDR3 reads CASSMDRATEAFF. CDR3 DNA: TGTGCCAGCAGCATGGACAGGGCCACTGAAGCTTTCTTT.

In this sample, this clone turned up once. This sequence joins TRBV30 and TRBJ2-3; D is perhaps TRBD1 (5 bases). The germline gives CDR1 GTSNPN, CDR2 SVGIG (reference sequence). The CDR3 sequence is 13 residues long. In DNA, the CDR3 is TGTGCTGGGTCAAGGGGCCTCACAGATACGCAGTATTTT. It specifies CAGSRGLTDTQYF.

The chain recombines TRBV19 with TRBJ1-5; a possible D gene is TRBD1 (5 bases). Trimming took 3 bases from V and 3 from J, leaving 15 bases between them. The CDR3 is 16 residues long. Germline V gives CDR1 LNHDA, CDR2 SQIVND (reference sequence). In DNA, the CDR3 is TGTGCCAGTAGTATTGTGGGGGGAAGGATCAATCAGCCCCAGCATTTT. Translation: CASSIVGGRINQPQHF.

This chain uses TRBV27 with TRBJ2-7; TRBD2 aligns across 11 bases. The CDR3 has 15 amino acids. With V trimmed by 5 bases and J by 4 bases, 7 bases remained unmatched. The V gene's germline CDR1 is MNHEY and CDR2 SMNVEV (reference sequence). The chain's CDR3 is CASSPGTSGGYEQYF. CDR3 DNA sequence: TGTGCCAGCAGTCCCGGGACTAGCGGAGGTTACGAGCAGTACTTC.

This clone came up once. V and J are TRBV11-2 and TRBJ1-3, with 7 positions matching TRBD1. CDR3 length equals 14 residues. V lost 5 bases and J lost 2; bases outside the gene matches: 3. CDR1 and CDR2 (germline): SGHAT, FQNNGV. The CDR3 sequence is CASSRTGAGNTIYF. DNA for the CDR3: TGTGCCAGCAGCCGAACAGGGGCTGGAAACACCATATATTTT.

This sequence joins TRBV6-2 or TRBV6-3 and TRBJ2-7; TRBD2 is a possible D gene (5 bases). Germline V lookup: CDR1 MNHEY, CDR2 SVGEGT. The CDR3 consists of 11 residues. V was shortened by 5 bases and J by 9 bases, with 11 bases between the two germline ends. CDR3 region: CASSRLSLQYF. In DNA, the CDR3 is TGTGCCAGCAGTCGACTATCGCTGCAGTACTTC.

A single count supports this clone. The V call is TRBV27, the J call TRBJ1-1; D not resolved. The V end was cut by 6 bases, the J end by 7 bases, with 15 bases between. Germline V gene data show CDR1 as MNHEY and CDR2 as SMNVEV (reference sequence). The CDR3 is 13 residues long. The CDR3 nucleotides are TGTGCCAGCAGCCCTGACTTGGCGAGTGAAGCTTTCTTT. Translation: CASSPDLASEAFF.

CDR3 loop: CASSRRGRDGYTF. As DNA, the CDR3 is TGCGCCAGCAGTCGCAGGGGGCGGGATGGCTACACCTTC. The chain joins TRBV23-1 to TRBJ1-2; TRBD1 agrees at 8 bases. TRBV23-1 counts as an open reading frame of uncertain function. This CDR3 is 13 amino acids long. V gave up 4 bases and J gave up 6 bases; unmatched junction bases: 4.

Notes on this clone: Other nucleotide sequences in the sample specify the same CDR3. V gene TRBV7-9 combines with J gene TRBJ2-7, with 7 bases that match TRBD1. V lost 8 bases to trimming and J lost 2 bases; unmatched junction nucleotides: 9. The CDR3 is 14 residues long. Per germline, CDR1 SEHNR and CDR2 FQNEAQ (reference sequence). CDR3 in amino acids: CASSPWDRAYEQYF. CDR3 nucleotides: TGTGCCAGCTCACCCTGGGACAGAGCCTACGAGCAGTACTTC.

This clone was observed once. V gene TRBV28 combines with J gene TRBJ1-2, with D maybe TRBD1 (6 bases). The germline V gene has CDR1 MDHEN and CDR2 SYDVKM. The CDR3 is 14 amino acids. Trimming took 6 bases from V and 4 from J, leaving 15 bases between them. CDR3 region: CASSLVQGSYGYTF. CDR3 DNA: TGTGCCAGCAGCCTTGTACAGGGATCCTATGGCTACACCTTC.

The chain couples TRBV15 to TRBJ2-5, with 8 bases identical to TRBD1. The CDR3 totals 16 residues. The germline CDR1 and CDR2 sequences are LNHNV and YYDKDF (reference sequence). V dropped 5 bases and J dropped 5; count of bases not matched to a gene: 13. The CDR3 reads CATSDPGGQGEETQYF. CDR3 bases: TGTGCCACCAGCGACCCCGGAGGACAGGGCGAGGAGACCCAGTACTTC. The whole variable domain, remainder taken from reference TRBV15 and TRBJ2-5, is DAMVIQNPRYQVTQFGKPVTLSCSQTLNHNVMYWYQQKSSQAPKLLFHYYDKDFNNEADTPDNFQSRRPNTSFCFLDIRSPGLGDTAMYLCATSDPGGQGEETQYFGPGTRLLVL.

The chain joins TRBV3-1 (or the pseudogene TRBV3-2) to TRBJ1-5, with D perhaps matching TRBD1 (6 bases). Germline V gene lookup returns CDR1 LGHDT and CDR2 YNNKEL (reference sequence). Deletions cut 2 bases from V and 5 bases from J, with 13 bases between. The CDR3 runs to 15 residues. CDR3 sequence reads: CASSQTGNGYQPQHF. CDR3 bases: TGTGCCAGCAGCCAAACAGGGAACGGCTATCAGCCCCAGCATTTT.

V usage is TRBV28 and J usage is TRBJ1-2; D gene ambiguous. This CDR3 has 15 residues. The V end was cut by 2 bases, the J end by 3 bases, with 13 bases between. Germline CDR1 and CDR2: MDHEN and SYDVKM. This chain's CDR3 is CASSLGGRSYYGYTF. The CDR3 DNA reads TGTGCCAGCAGTTTAGGAGGCAGATCCTACTATGGCTACACCTTC.

The V gene is TRBV12-3 or TRBV12-4, the J gene TRBJ1-2; possibly TRBD1 for D (5 bases). CDR3 length: 12 amino acids. V gave up 3 bases and J gave up 6 bases, with 8 bases separating them. The chain's CDR3 is CASSLGLDGYTF. The DNA for the CDR3 is TGTGCCAGCAGTTTGGGGCTGGATGGCTACACCTTC.

The table lists this clone with a count of one. This chain joins TRBV30 and TRBJ1-5; tentatively, D is TRBD1 (5 bases). The CDR3 sequence is 15 residues long. Germline CDR1 GTSNPN, CDR2 SVGIG (reference sequence). Trimming shortened V by 8 bases and J by 0 bases, and 17 bases separated the two germline ends. The DNA for the CDR3 is TGTGCCCAACCCACGGACATCTATAGCAATCAGCCCCAGCATTTT. Translated: CAQPTDIYSNQPQHF.

This chain links TRBV4-1 with TRBJ1-3, with D perhaps TRBD1 (5 bases). Germline-derived CDR1 and CDR2 are MGHRA and YSYEKL. The CDR3 is 20 amino acids. The V end lost 3 bases, the J end lost 4 bases, and 28 bases lay between the germline ends. The CDR3 coding sequence is TGCGCCAGCAGCCACCGATTGGGGGTTATGCGGGGTAGTGAAGGAAACACCATATATTTT. It translates to CASSHRLGVMRGSEGNTIYF.

Worth noting for this clone: Other DNA sequences of this sample code for an identical CDR3. The chain combines TRBV6-6 with TRBJ1-6, with TRBD1 identical over 9 bases. Trimming cost V 2 bases and J 9 bases; bases outside gene matches: 5. The CDR3 extends over 15 amino acids. The V gene's germline CDR1 is MNHNY and CDR2 SVGAGI (reference sequence). The CDR3 nucleotides read TGTGCCAGCAGTTACCAGACAGGGGGTGCTTCACCCCTCCACTTT. The encoded protein is CASSYQTGGASPLHF.

The chain joins TRBV6-5 to TRBJ1-4, with 11 nucleotides matching TRBD1. The CDR3 consists of 15 residues. Germline V lookup: CDR1 MNHEY, CDR2 SVGAGI. After removal of 0 bases from V and 7 bases from J, the junction contained 1 base not matched to a gene. CDR3 DNA sequence: TGTGCCAGCAGTTACTCGGACAGGGGGCTTGAAAAACTGTTTTTT. It specifies CASSYSDRGLEKLFF.

This clone showed up just a few times. The chain joins TRBV5-1 to TRBJ2-1; 10 positions match TRBD2. V lost 2 bases and J lost 5; bases outside the gene matches: 4. There are 15 residues in the CDR3. Germline assignment: CDR1 SGHRS and CDR2 YFSETQ. The CDR3 DNA is TGCGCCAGCAGCTTCAGCGGGGGGGCCGACAATGAGCAGTTCTTC. Amino acid sequence: CASSFSGGADNEQFF.